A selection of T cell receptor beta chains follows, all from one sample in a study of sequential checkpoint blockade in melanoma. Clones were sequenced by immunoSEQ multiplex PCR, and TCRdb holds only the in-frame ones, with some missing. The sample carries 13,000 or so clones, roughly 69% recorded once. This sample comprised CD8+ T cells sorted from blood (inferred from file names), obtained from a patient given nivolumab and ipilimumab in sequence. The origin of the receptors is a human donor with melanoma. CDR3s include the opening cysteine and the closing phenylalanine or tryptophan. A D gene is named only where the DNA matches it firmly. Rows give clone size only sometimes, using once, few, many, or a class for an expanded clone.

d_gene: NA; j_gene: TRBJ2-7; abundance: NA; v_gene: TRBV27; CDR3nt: TGTGCCAGCAGAGTGGGGGGTTCCTACGAGCAGTACTTC; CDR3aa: CASRVGGSYEQYF
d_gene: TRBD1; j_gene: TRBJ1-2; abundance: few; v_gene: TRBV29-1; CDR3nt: TGCAGCGTCCCGGGACAGGGCGTCGAAGGCTACACCTTC; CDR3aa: CSVPGQGVEGYTF
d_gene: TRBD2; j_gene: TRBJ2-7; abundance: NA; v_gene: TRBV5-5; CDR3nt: TGTGCCAGCAGCTTGACGGGGGGCGAGCAGTACTTC; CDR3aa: CASSLTGGEQYF
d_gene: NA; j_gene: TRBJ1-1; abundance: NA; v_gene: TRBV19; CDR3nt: TGTGCCAGTAGTATTATAGGGGGGAACACTGAAGCTTTCTTT; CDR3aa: CASSIIGGNTEAFF
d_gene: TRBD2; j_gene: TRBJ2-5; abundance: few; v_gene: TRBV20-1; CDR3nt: TGCAGTACGGGGGGGACCCAGTACTTC; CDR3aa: CSTGGTQYF
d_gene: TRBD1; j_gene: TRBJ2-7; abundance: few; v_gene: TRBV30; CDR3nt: TGTGCCTGGAGTGAGGGGGCCGCCTACGAGCAGTACTTC; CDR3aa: CAWSEGAAYEQYF
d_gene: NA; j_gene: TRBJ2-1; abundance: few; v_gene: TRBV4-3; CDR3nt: TGCGCCAGCAGCCAAGTACAAGGGGCTGGGAATGAGCAGTTCTTC; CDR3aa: CASSQVQGAGNEQFF
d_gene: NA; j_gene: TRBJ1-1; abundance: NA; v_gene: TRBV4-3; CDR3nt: TGCGCCAGCAGCCAGGGAACTTCAGGGATGACTGAAGCTTTCTTT; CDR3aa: CASSQGTSGMTEAFF
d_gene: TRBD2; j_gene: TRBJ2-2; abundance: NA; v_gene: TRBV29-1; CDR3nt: TGCAGCGTTAGACTAGCGGACACCGGGGAGCTGTTTTTT; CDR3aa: CSVRLADTGELFF
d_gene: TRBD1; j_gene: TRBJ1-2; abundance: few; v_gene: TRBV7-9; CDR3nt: TGTGCCAGCAGCTCGGACAGGGCACCTCTATACTATGGCTACACCTTC; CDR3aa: CASSSDRAPLYYGYTF
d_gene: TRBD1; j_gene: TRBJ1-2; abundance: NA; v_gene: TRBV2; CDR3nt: TGTGCCAGCAGTGAAGAACAGGGGGCCGGTGGCTACACCTTC; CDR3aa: CASSEEQGAGGYTF
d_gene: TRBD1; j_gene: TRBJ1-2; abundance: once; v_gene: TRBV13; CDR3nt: TGTGCCAGCAGCCAGGGACAGGGGGGATATGGCTACACCTTC; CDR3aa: CASSQGQGGYGYTF
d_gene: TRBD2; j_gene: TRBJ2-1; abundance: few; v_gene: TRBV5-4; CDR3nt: TGTGCCAGCAGCTTCAAGCGGGAGAGAGGCAATGAGCAGTTCTTC; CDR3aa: CASSFKRERGNEQFF
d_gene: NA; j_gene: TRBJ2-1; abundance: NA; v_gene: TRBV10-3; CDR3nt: TGTGCCATCGGGACTGCCACCTACAATGAGCAGTTCTTC; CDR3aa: CAIGTATYNEQFF
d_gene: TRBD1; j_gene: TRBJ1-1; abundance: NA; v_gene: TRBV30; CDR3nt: TGTGCCTGGAGGGGACAGGGAGATTTAGAAGCTTTCTTT; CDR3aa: CAWRGQGDLEAFF
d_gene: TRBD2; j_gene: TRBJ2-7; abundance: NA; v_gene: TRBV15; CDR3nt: TGTGCCACCAGCAGCCCCGAAGGTTGGGCGGGAGCAAATGAGCAGTACTTC; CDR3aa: CATSSPEGWAGANEQYF
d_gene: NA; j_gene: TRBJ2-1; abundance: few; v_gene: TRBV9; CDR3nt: TGTGCCAGCAGCGTAGACGACGGGAGCTCCTACAATGAGCAGTTCTTC; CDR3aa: CASSVDDGSSYNEQFF
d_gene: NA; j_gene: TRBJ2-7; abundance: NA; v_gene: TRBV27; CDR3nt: TGTGCCAGCAGTCACACCTACGAGCAGTACTTC; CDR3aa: CASSHTYEQYF
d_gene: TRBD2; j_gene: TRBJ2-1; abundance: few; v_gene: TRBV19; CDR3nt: TGTGCCAGTAGTACCCGACCTACTAGCGGGAGGGACCGTGGTGAGCAGTTCTTC; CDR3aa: CASSTRPTSGRDRGEQFF
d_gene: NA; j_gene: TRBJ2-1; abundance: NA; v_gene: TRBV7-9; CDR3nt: TGTGCCGGGGATTGGCGGGATGATGAGCAGTTCTTC; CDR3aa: CAGDWRDDEQFF
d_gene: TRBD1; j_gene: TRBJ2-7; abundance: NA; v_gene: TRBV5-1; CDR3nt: TGCGCCAGCAGCTATATGGGACAGGGGGCGAGTGAGCAGTACTTC; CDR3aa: CASSYMGQGASEQYF
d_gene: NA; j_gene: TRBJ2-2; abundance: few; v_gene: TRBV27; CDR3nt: TGTGCCAGCAGTCCATCCCCAGGGAAGGTCGCGAACACCGGGGAGCTGTTTTTT; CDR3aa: CASSPSPGKVANTGELFF
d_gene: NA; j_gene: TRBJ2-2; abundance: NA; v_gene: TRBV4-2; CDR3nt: TGTGCCAGCAGCCAAGGGTCCGGTACCCGGGAGCTGTTTTTT; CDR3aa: CASSQGSGTRELFF
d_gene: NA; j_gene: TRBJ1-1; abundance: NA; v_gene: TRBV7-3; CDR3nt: TGTGCCAGCAAACAGTTACAGGGAAACACTGAAGCTTTCTTT; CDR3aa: CASKQLQGNTEAFF
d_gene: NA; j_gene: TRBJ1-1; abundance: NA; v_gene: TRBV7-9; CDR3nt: TGTGCCAGCAGCGCGGACAGAATGAACACTGAAGCTTTCTTT; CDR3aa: CASSADRMNTEAFF
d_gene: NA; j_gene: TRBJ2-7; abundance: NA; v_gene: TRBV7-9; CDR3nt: TGTGCCAGCAGCTTAACACAGGGCCACGAGCAGTACTTC; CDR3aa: CASSLTQGHEQYF
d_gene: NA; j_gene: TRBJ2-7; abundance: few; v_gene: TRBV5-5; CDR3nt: TGCGCCAGCAGCCCGGACTTTAGCGGCTACGAGCAGTACTTC; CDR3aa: CASSPDFSGYEQYF
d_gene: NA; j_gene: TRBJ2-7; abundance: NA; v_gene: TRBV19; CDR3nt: TGTGCCAGTAGTACCCGTTCATACGAGGGATACGAGCAGTACTTC; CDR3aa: CASSTRSYEGYEQYF
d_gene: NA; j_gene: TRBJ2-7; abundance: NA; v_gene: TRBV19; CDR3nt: TGTGCCAGTAGTCCCCGGAGGGGACGACTAAAGCCGATAAGCTCCTACGAGCAGTACTTC; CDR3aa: CASSPRRGRLKPISSYEQYF
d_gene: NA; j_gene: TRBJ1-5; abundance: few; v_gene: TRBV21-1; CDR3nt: TGTGCCAGCAGCAAAGGGACAGGGTTCAATCAGCCCCAGCATTTT; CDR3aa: CASSKGTGFNQPQHF
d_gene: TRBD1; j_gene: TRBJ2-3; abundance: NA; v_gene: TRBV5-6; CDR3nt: TGTGCCAGCAGCCCCGAACCTAGGGACTTCCACAGGGGGACAGATACGCAGTATTTT; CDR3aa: CASSPEPRDFHRGTDTQYF
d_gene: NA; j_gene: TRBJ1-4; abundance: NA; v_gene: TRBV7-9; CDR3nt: TGTGCCAGCAGCGCTGGGGGCCAGGGGACAACTAATGAAAAACTGTTTTTT; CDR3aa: CASSAGGQGTTNEKLFF
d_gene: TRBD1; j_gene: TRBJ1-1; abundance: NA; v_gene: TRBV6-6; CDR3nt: TGTGCCAGCACCCCGACCCGACAGGGCACTGAAGCTTTCTTT; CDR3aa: CASTPTRQGTEAFF
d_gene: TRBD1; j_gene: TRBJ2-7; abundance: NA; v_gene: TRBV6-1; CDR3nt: TGTGCCAGCAGCGGACTCGGGACAGGGAGGGACGAGCAGTACTTC; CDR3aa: CASSGLGTGRDEQYF
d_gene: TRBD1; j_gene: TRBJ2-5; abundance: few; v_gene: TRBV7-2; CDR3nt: TGTGCCAGCAGCTTCAAGGACAGGGGGCATCTGGAAGAGACCCAGTACTTC; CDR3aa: CASSFKDRGHLEETQYF
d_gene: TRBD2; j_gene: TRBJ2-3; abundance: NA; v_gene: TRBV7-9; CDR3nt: TGTGCCAGCAGCCCCGGACTAGCGGGAAGGACAGATACGCAGTATTTT; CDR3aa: CASSPGLAGRTDTQYF
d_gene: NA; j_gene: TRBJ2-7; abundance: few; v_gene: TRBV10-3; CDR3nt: TGTGCCATCAGTGCAGGCCCCGATCGCTACGAGCAGTACTTC; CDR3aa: CAISAGPDRYEQYF
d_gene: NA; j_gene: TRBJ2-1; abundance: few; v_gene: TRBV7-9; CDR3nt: TGTGCCAGCAGCCTAGGACTCCTCGGAGACAATGAGCAGTTCTTC; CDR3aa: CASSLGLLGDNEQFF
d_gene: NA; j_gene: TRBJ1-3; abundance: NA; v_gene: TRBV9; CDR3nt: TGTGCCAGCAGCGTAGCCAGGGGAGACACCATATATTTT; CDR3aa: CASSVARGDTIYF
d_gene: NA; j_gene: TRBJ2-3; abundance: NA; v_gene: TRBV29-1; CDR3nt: TGCAGCGTTGGGGGGGGCACCGCAGATACGCAGTATTTT; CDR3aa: CSVGGGTADTQYF
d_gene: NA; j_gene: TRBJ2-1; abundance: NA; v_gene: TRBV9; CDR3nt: TGTGCCAGCAGCGCGACAGCAAGCTCCTACAATGAGCAGTTCTTC; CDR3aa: CASSATASSYNEQFF
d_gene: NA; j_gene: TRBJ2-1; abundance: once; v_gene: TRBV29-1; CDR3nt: TGCAGCGCTCAAACGGCCTACAATGAGCAGTTCTTC; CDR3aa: CSAQTAYNEQFF
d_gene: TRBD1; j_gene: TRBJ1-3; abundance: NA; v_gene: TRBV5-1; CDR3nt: TGCGCCAGCAGCCCTACCGGGACAGGGGATCCCGGAAACACCATATATTTT; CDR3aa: CASSPTGTGDPGNTIYF
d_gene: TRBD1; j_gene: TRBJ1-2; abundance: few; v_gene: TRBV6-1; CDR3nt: TGTGCCAGCAGTACACAGGGGGGGGCGAGGGGCTACACCTTC; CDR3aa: CASSTQGGARGYTF
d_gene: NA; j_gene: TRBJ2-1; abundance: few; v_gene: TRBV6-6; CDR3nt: TGTGCCAGCAGCACCGGACTTTCCAATGAGCAGTTCTTC; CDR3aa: CASSTGLSNEQFF
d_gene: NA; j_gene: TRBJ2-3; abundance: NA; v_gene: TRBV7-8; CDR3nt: TGTGCCAGCAGCGTACAGGGAGGGGGAGATACGCAGTATTTT; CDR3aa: CASSVQGGGDTQYF
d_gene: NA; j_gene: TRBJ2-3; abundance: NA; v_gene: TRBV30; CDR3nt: TGTGCCTGGGAGACAGTTAGCACAGATACGCAGTATTTT; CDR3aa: CAWETVSTDTQYF